Listed below are T cell receptor beta chains from one sample, sequenced in a study of T cell responses to AZD1222 COVID-19 vaccine. Produced via immunoSEQ multiplex PCR; TCRdb's table is partial and in-frame only. The sample includes 45,000 to 60,000 clones, roughly 87% of them seen just once. This specimen consisted of peripheral blood, obtained on day 0 of AZD1222 vaccination. These receptors were collected from an adult in good health. Each CDR3 is given with its conserved first and last residue. D genes are given only for firm matches. Expanded clones are given a class, and other clones once, few, many or no size at all.

>.|TRBJ1-1|.|TRBV9
CASSVGPGRGTEAFF
TGTGCCAGCAGCGTAGGCCCAGGGCGGGGCACTGAAGCTTTCTTT
>.|TRBJ1-5|.|TRBV12-3/TRBV12-4
CASSFGGYQPQHF
TGTGCCAGCAGTTTCGGCGGGTACCAGCCCCAGCATTTT
>.|TRBJ2-5|TRBD1|TRBV6-2/TRBV6-3
CASSYGTAGGKTQYF
TGTGCCAGCAGTTACGGGACAGCCGGAGGAAAGACCCAGTACTTC
>.|TRBJ1-4|TRBD1|TRBV25-1
CASTKGGDRGEKLFF
TGTGCCAGCACCAAAGGGGGGGACAGGGGTGAAAAACTGTTTTTT
>once|TRBJ1-1|.|TRBV5-1
CASSLAAGQNTEAFF
TGCGCCAGCAGCTTGGCGGCAGGCCAGAACACTGAAGCTTTCTTT
>once|TRBJ1-1|.|TRBV30
CAWSVGVNTEAFF
TGTGCCTGGAGTGTAGGCGTGAACACTGAAGCTTTCTTT
>once|TRBJ1-4|TRBD1|TRBV15
CATSSQGTGNEKLFF
TGTGCCACCAGCTCGCAGGGGACAGGGAACGAAAAACTGTTTTTT
>.|TRBJ2-1|.|TRBV5-4
CASSGGGRVNNEQFF
TGTGCCAGCAGCGGGGGGGGCCGGGTAAACAATGAGCAGTTCTTC
>.|TRBJ2-2|TRBD1|TRBV5-1
CASSWDRGNTGELFF
TGCGCCAGCAGCTGGGACAGGGGTAACACCGGGGAGCTGTTTTTT
>.|TRBJ2-7|TRBD2|TRBV24-1
CATSDSAGGTNEQYF
TGTGCCACCAGTGATTCAGCGGGGGGGACTAACGAGCAGTACTTC
>.|TRBJ1-1|.|TRBV6-5
CASSYTPRGMNTEAFF
TGTGCCAGCAGTTACACCCCGCGCGGGATGAACACTGAAGCTTTCTTT
>.|TRBJ2-1|.|TRBV7-9
CASSRMGEQFF
TGTGCCAGCAGCCGCATGGGGGAGCAGTTCTTC
>.|TRBJ2-2|.|TRBV27
CASSLEGRGGTGELFF
TGTGCCAGCAGTTTGGAGGGGCGAGGAGGCACCGGGGAGCTGTTTTTT
>.|TRBJ1-2|.|TRBV7-2
CASSFDRGGYTF
TGTGCCAGCAGCTTTGATAGGGGTGGCTACACCTTC
>.|TRBJ2-1|TRBD1|TRBV4-3
CASSQDFPPGQGRSYNEQFF
TGCGCCAGCAGCCAAGATTTCCCCCCGGGACAGGGACGGTCCTACAATGAGCAGTTCTTC
>.|TRBJ2-3|.|TRBV7-8
CASSFSPDRPSSTDTQYF
TGTGCCAGCAGCTTCTCCCCCGACAGGCCCTCTAGCACAGATACGCAGTATTTT
>.|TRBJ2-1|TRBD1|TRBV5-6
CASSSRDRVLYNEQFF
TGTGCCAGCAGCTCCCGGGACAGGGTCCTATACAATGAGCAGTTCTTC
>.|TRBJ1-5|TRBD1|TRBV12-3/TRBV12-4
CASSDRVGQPQHF
TGTGCCAGCAGTGACAGGGTGGGTCAGCCCCAGCATTTT
>.|TRBJ2-1|.|TRBV11-1
CASSLGRGYYNEQFF
TGTGCCAGCAGCTTAGGCCGGGGCTACTACAATGAGCAGTTCTTC
>once|TRBJ2-7|.|TRBV18
CASSPPGQGTYEQYF
TGTGCCAGCTCACCACCGGGGCAGGGGACCTACGAGCAGTACTTC
>.|TRBJ2-2|.|TRBV19
CASIGVGYTGELFF
TGTGCCAGTATCGGTGTAGGGTACACCGGGGAGCTGTTTTTT
>.|TRBJ1-5|.|TRBV4-2
CASSPLEGRQPQHF
TGTGCCAGCAGCCCCTTAGAGGGGAGACAGCCCCAGCATTTT
>.|TRBJ2-7|TRBD1|TRBV5-4
CASSRDRGSSYEQYF
TGTGCCAGCAGTAGGGACAGGGGATCTTCCTACGAGCAGTACTTC
>.|TRBJ2-7|.|TRBV19
CASSPRATGIDEQYF
TGTGCCAGTAGTCCACGGGCGACTGGAATTGACGAGCAGTACTTC
>.|TRBJ1-2|.|TRBV7-2
CASSLETARIRNYGYTF
TGTGCCAGCAGCTTGGAGACAGCACGGATTCGAAACTATGGCTACACCTTC
>once|TRBJ1-1|.|TRBV6-5
CASTPPGTSNTEAFF
TGTGCCAGCACCCCCCCCGGGACATCGAACACTGAAGCTTTCTTT
>.|TRBJ1-2|.|TRBV29-1
CSVGQDGGYTF
TGCAGCGTTGGCCAGGATGGTGGCTACACCTTC
>.|TRBJ1-2|TRBD1|TRBV7-2
CASSQGARYGYTF
TGTGCCAGCAGCCAGGGGGCTCGCTATGGCTACACCTTC
>.|TRBJ1-5|.|TRBV18
CASSPQSSSDQPQHF
TGTGCCAGCTCACCGCAGAGTTCGTCGGATCAGCCCCAGCATTTT
>.|TRBJ2-1|.|TRBV4-2
CASSQAPLRGLGNEQFF
TGTGCCAGCAGCCAAGCGCCCCTTAGAGGGCTTGGGAATGAGCAGTTCTTC
>.|TRBJ1-1|.|TRBV6-5
CASSNPGRMNTEAFF
TGTGCCAGCAGTAATCCGGGACGGATGAACACTGAAGCTTTCTTT
>.|TRBJ2-2|.|TRBV7-2
CASSLAGATGELFF
TGTGCCAGCAGCTTAGCGGGGGCCACCGGGGAGCTGTTTTTT
>once|TRBJ1-5|.|TRBV19
CASTTANQPQHF
TGTGCCAGTACCACCGCCAATCAGCCCCAGCATTTT
>.|TRBJ1-1|.|TRBV11-2
CASSPVNSGYPEAFF
TGTGCCAGCAGCCCCGTTAACTCAGGGTATCCTGAAGCTTTCTTT
>.|TRBJ2-7|TRBD1|TRBV9
CASSVGTAPTYEQYF
TGTGCCAGCAGCGTTGGGACAGCACCCACCTACGAGCAGTACTTC
>.|TRBJ1-2|TRBD1|TRBV6-5
CASSSGTATYGYTF
TGTGCCAGCAGTTCCGGGACAGCGACCTATGGCTACACCTTC
>.|TRBJ2-6|.|TRBV9
CASSVAFGHSGANVLTF
TGTGCCAGCAGCGTAGCTTTTGGCCACTCTGGGGCCAACGTCCTGACTTTC
>.|TRBJ2-3|TRBD2|TRBV28
CASSSQGTSGGMDTQYF
TGTGCCAGCAGTTCGCAAGGGACTAGCGGGGGGATGGATACGCAGTATTTT
>.|TRBJ1-1|.|TRBV11-2
CASSPGQGLTEAFF
TGTGCCAGCAGCCCTGGCCAGGGCCTCACTGAAGCTTTCTTT
>.|TRBJ2-7|.|TRBV19
CASSAGHPYEQYF
TGTGCCAGTAGTGCGGGACACCCCTACGAGCAGTACTTC
>.|TRBJ1-2|.|TRBV3-1/TRBV3-2
CASSADGVYGYTF
TGTGCCAGCAGCGCGGACGGAGTCTATGGCTACACCTTC
>once|TRBJ1-1|.|TRBV7-9
CASSLTIEAFF
TGTGCCAGCAGCTTAACCATCGAAGCTTTCTTT
>.|TRBJ2-1|TRBD1|TRBV7-2
CASSLRGQDSNEQFF
TGTGCCAGCAGCTTAAGGGGACAGGACTCAAATGAGCAGTTCTTC
>.|TRBJ2-1|.|TRBV6-2/TRBV6-3
CASSSLRGYNEQFF
TGTGCCAGCAGTTCACTAAGGGGCTACAATGAGCAGTTCTTC
>once|TRBJ1-1|.|TRBV10-2
CASSDPNLWTEAFF
TGCGCCAGCAGTGATCCAAACCTGTGGACTGAAGCTTTCTTT
>.|TRBJ1-1|.|TRBV19
CASSISGGENTEAFF
TGTGCCAGTAGTATTTCGGGGGGCGAGAACACTGAAGCTTTCTTT
>.|TRBJ2-1|.|TRBV18
CASSPDTSISYNEQFF
TGTGCCAGCTCACCCGATACATCTATCTCCTACAATGAGCAGTTCTTC
>once|TRBJ1-1|.|TRBV5-1
CASSPRPNLNTEAFF
TGCGCCAGCAGCCCCAGACCGAATCTTAACACTGAAGCTTTCTTT
>.|TRBJ1-2|TRBD1|TRBV6-5
CASSTGVGYTF
TGTGCCAGCAGTACAGGGGTAGGCTACACCTTC
>.|TRBJ2-7|.|TRBV6-5
CASSYSPGQSYEQYF
TGTGCCAGCAGTTACTCGCCCGGACAGTCCTACGAGCAGTACTTC
>.|TRBJ2-7|.|TRBV2
CASRLGYEQYF
TGTGCCAGCAGACTCGGTTACGAGCAGTACTTC